This T cell receptor beta chain is from a study of early T cells in non-severe SARS-CoV-2 infection. Study overall: Sequencing input comprised bulk RNA from unsorted whole blood; chain pairing was not available. Study-wide findings and caveats: Using VDJdb, the matching emphasized anti-spike CD8 responses while missing private and CD4 specificities.

Individual cDNA molecules received unique molecular identifiers during library preparation. In TCRdb, the 5' RACE reads were re-called with MiXCR into one record per CDR3 protein. The sample holds more than 85,000 distinct CDR3 sequences, roughly 15% seen once. V lost 5 bases and J 7 bases, leaving 15 bases between the germline ends. This CDR3 contains 14 residues. For this clonotype: Its antigen is undetermined.

The receptor's source is an adult who was a healthcare worker with PCR-confirmed SARS-CoV-2 infection or an uninfected control (not recorded which). Sequenced input: whole blood. The chain employs TRBV12-3 or TRBV12-4 and TRBJ1-5; TRBD1 is a possible D gene (5 bases). The CDR3 DNA is TGTGCCAGCAGTCCCACAGGTAGCGAACAGCCCCAGCATTTT. Protein sequence: CASSPTGSEQPQHF.